The table lists the clone carrying this TCR beta chain with a count of one. V lost 4 bases, J lost 0 bases, and 6 bases lay in between. CDR3 length: 13 residues. Germline CDR1 is LNHDA and CDR2 is SQIVND (reference sequence). The data belong to a study of blood T cell repertoires in COVID-19. Looking at the study overall: From the United States, Italy and Spain came samples of acute and convalescent COVID-19. T cells, B-cell-depleted T cells, or PBMCs provided the cDNA or gDNA that served as material.

Per the original data handling: Counts of nucleated cells, estimated from reference gene primer amplification, were obtained. Profiled with immunoSEQ multiplex PCR; TCRdb holds only in-frame clones, not every one. That table furnishes V, J and clone size, whereas the DNA furnished D and trimming. This sample has around 130,000 clones, with 65% to 85% found just once. The receptor was derived from a woman of 80 years or more with acute or convalescent COVID-19. The rearrangement uses TRBV19 and TRBJ1-1, with D unresolved. Sample: peripheral blood. In DNA, the CDR3 is TGTGCCAGTAGTACCAGGCTGAACACTGAAGCTTTCTTT. It is translated as CASSTRLNTEAFF.